This T cell receptor (beta chain) was sequenced in a study of regulatory T cells in long-lasting Graves disease. Study-wide background: Those Graves' patients who were newly diagnosed had been on antithyroid drugs under 3 months.

This clonotype showed up just a few times. Building of the TCR beta libraries involved iRepertoire HTBI primers and Arm-PCR of CDR3 regions. TCRdb re-derived calls from the multiplex PCR reads in MiXCR, one entry per CDR3 protein. The sample has around 500,000 distinct CDR3 sequences, roughly 16% seen once. As for time point: newly diagnosed GD, antithyroid drugs for less than 3 months. The authors made the TCR library using RNA they extracted from PBMCs. Trimming at V came to 0 bases and at J to 7 bases, leaving 1 base not matched to a gene. The CDR3 has 13 amino acids. The germline CDR1 and CDR2 sequences are KGHSH and LQKENI. The data also belong to a second study, concerning T cells in Graves' hyperthyroidism and ophthalmopathy.

J is TRBJ1-2 and V is TRBV18, with TRBD1 matching 8 bases. The sequenced sample was peripheral blood mononuclear cells (PBMCs), obtained at new diagnosis, from a patient treated with antithyroid drugs. This receptor was taken from a woman aged 40-65 years with Graves disease. In DNA, the CDR3 is TGTGCCAGCTCACCACCGACAGGGGTTGGCTACACCTTC. Its translation: CASSPPTGVGYTF.